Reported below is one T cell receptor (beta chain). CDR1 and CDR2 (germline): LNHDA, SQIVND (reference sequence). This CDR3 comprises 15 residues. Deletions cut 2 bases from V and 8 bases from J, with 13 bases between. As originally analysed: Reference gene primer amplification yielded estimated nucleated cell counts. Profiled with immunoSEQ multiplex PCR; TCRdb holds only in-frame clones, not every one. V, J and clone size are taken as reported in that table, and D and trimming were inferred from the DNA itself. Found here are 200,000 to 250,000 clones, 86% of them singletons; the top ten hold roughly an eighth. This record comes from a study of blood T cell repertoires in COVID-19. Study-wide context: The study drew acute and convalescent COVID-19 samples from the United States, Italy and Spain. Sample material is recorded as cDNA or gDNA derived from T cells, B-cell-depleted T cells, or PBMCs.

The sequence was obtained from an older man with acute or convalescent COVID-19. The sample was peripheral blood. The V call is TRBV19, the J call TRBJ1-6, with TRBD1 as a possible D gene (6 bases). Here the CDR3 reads CASSIIGGPDSPLHF. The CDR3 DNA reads TGTGCCAGTAGTATAATCGGGGGGCCGGATTCACCCCTCCACTTT.